This T cell receptor beta chain emerged from a study of regulatory T cells in long-lasting Graves disease. Building of the TCR beta libraries involved iRepertoire HTBI primers and Arm-PCR of CDR3 regions. TCRdb used MiXCR to reprocess the multiplex PCR reads, holding one entry per CDR3 protein. Of 550,000 to 700,000 distinct CDR3 sequences in the sample, 15% to 20% were seen once. V was pared by 3 bases and J by 6 bases, with 8 bases of the junction left unmatched. There are 15 residues in the CDR3. Looked up from germline, CDR1 is LGHNA and CDR2 is YNFKEQ. The study's findings and limits: Persistent disease was associated with favored TRBV28 usage and with favored use of TRBJ1-2 and TRBJ2-5.

Time point here: newly diagnosed GD, antithyroid drugs for less than 3 months. The authors made the TCR library using RNA they extracted from PBMCs. This clonotype was seen at least ten times. Its antigen is as yet unknown. These data were also filed under a second study, of T cells in Graves' hyperthyroidism and ophthalmopathy. That paper notes: Absent ophthalmopathy progression within 18 months defined stable Graves' hyperthyroidism. The study enrolled patients aged 18 to 65 with newly diagnosed hyperthyroidism of under 2 months' duration.

The sequences come from peripheral blood mononuclear cells (PBMCs), collected at new diagnosis, from a patient treated with antithyroid drugs. The chain joins TRBV4-2 to TRBJ1-2; TRBD1 agrees at 9 bases. This TCR came from a man in his late teens or twenties with Graves disease. The CDR3 is CASSQAGTGFDGYTF. For the CDR3, the DNA is TGTGCCAGCAGCCAGGCCGGGACAGGGTTTGATGGCTACACCTTC.